The rows below give T cell receptor beta chains drawn from one sample of a study of blood T cell repertoires in COVID-19. Assay: immunoSEQ multiplex PCR; the TCRdb copy retains only in-frame clones and omits some. The sample records roughly 150,000 clones, around 87% being singletons. Sequenced material: peripheral blood. These receptors all stem from a woman older than 75 with COVID-19, enrolled during active disease. The CDR3 runs from the conserved cysteine through the conserved F or W.

V gene,CDR3 protein
TRBV5-1,CASSLGSREVQETQYF
TRBV5-4,CASSLKRGQGGFEPQHF
TRBV5-3,CARPNGVQETQYF
TRBV19,CASSKDRKYGYTF
TRBV7-9,CASSLATSGSVEQYF
TRBV19,CASTETGGRTGELFF
TRBV5-6,CASSHGGSNQPQHF
TRBV28,CASKNTGQASSPLHF
TRBV5-4,CASSATSGTDNEQFF
TRBV11-2,CATQGDRGNNEQFF
TRBV28,CASSPSGGTEAFF
TRBV11-3,CASSYPGTLKSYEQYF
TRBV4-1,CASSPVLRESSYEQYF
TRBV25-1,CASSETGDRVTGYTF
TRBV28,CASSSPTGSGTF
TRBV5-1,CASSSKTSAADTQYF
TRBV3-1/TRBV3-2,CASSQDSSGGRSFTGELFF
TRBV28,CASTLGTANTEAFF
TRBV6-5,CASSPGQGRDEKLFF
TRBV5-8,CASTVAWGTGLNTEAFF
TRBV3-1/TRBV3-2,CASSQRGAGNEQFF
TRBV5-1,CASRIMGGNTEAFF
TRBV24-1,CATSPSPGGGGNEQFF
TRBV19,CASLRDSETNYGYTF
TRBV15,CATSSDSSGNTIYF